The subject of this entry is one TCR beta chain. Its matching antigen is unknown. Measured with immunoSEQ multiplex PCR; TCRdb has only the in-frame clones, and not every one. The sample yields around 150,000 clones, 92% seen once. This sample was included in a study of T cell responses to AZD1222 COVID-19 vaccine. Findings of the study overall: Nearly half of spike-specific TCRs reportedly target unmutated variant regions. Repertoire sampling was restricted to post-peak T cell response timepoints.

Between the trimmed V and J ends, which lost 0 bases and 7 bases, there was a span of 6 bases. The length of the CDR3 is 12 residues. The TCR originated in an adult who received the AZD1222 COVID-19 vaccine. The J gene is TRBJ1-2, the V gene TRBV12-3 or TRBV12-4; D is possibly TRBD1 (6 bases). The sequencing used peripheral blood, collected 28 days after the second AZD1222 dose. CDR3 region: CASSLAGGGYTF. The DNA for the CDR3 is TGTGCCAGCAGTTTAGCAGGGGGTGGCTACACCTTC.